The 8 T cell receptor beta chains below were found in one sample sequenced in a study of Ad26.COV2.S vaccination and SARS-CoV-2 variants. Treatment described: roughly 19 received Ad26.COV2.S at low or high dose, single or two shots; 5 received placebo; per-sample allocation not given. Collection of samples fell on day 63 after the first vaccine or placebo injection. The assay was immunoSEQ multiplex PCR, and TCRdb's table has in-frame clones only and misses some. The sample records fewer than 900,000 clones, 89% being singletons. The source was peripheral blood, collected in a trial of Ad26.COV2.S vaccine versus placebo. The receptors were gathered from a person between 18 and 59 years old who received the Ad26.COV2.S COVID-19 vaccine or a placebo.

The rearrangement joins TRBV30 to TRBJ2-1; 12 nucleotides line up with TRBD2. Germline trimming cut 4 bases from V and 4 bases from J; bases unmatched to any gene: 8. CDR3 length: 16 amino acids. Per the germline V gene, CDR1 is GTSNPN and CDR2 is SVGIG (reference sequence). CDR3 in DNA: TGTGCCTGGAATCCTAAAACTAGCGGGGGGTACAATGAGCAGTTCTTC. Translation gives CAWNPKTSGGYNEQFF.

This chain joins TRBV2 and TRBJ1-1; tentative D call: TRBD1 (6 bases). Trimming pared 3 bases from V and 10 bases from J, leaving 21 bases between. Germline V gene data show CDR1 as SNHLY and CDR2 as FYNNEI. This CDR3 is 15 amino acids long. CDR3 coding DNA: TGTGCCAGCAGTGAGGACAGTGGCCCTCCCAAGGCAGCTTTCTTT. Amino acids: CASSEDSGPPKAAFF.

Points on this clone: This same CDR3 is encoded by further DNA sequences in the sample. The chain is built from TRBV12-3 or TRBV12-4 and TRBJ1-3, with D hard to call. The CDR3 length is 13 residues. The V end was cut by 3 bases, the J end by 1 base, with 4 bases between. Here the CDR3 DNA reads TGTGCCAGCAGTTTGCGGTCTGGAAACACCATATATTTT. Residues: CASSLRSGNTIYF.

The CDR3 sequence is CASSRPPESYEQYF. CDR3 in DNA: TGTGCCAGCAGTCGACCCCCGGAAAGCTACGAGCAGTACTTC. The V call is TRBV6-2 or TRBV6-3, the J call TRBJ2-7; D ambiguous. Germline V gives CDR1 MNHEY, CDR2 SVGEGT. The CDR3 sequence is 14 residues long. The V end lost 5 bases, the J end lost 3 bases, and 14 bases lay between the germline ends.

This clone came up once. The CDR3 DNA reads as TGTGCCTGGAGTGTACCCAAACCCCTAAAGGGTGAGACCCAGTACTTC. This encodes CAWSVPKPLKGETQYF. This chain joins TRBV30 and TRBJ2-5; D is ambiguous. The CDR3 totals 16 residues. Germline CDR1 is GTSNPN and CDR2 is SVGIG (reference sequence). Trimming removed 0 bases at V and 5 bases at J, with 19 bases between.

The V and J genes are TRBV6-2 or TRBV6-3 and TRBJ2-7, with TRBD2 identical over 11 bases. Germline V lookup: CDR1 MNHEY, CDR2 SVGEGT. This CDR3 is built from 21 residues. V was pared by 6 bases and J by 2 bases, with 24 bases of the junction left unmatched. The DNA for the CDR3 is TGTGCCAGCAGCTTATTGATTGGGGAGACTAGCGGGATTCGGAGGACCTACGAGCAGTACTTC. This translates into CASSLLIGETSGIRRTYEQYF.

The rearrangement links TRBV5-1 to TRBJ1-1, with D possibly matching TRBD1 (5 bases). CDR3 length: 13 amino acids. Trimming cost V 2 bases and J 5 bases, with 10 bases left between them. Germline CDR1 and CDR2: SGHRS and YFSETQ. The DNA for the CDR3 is TGCGCCAGCAGCTTTCAGGGTGGGACTGAAGCTTTCTTT. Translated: CASSFQGGTEAFF.

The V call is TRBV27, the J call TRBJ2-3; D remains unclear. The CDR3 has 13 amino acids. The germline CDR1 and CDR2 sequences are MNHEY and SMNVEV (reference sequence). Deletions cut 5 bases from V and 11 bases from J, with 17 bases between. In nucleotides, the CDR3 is TGTGCCAGCAGTCCCCCTGGACGTGTGGGGCAGTATTTT. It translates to CASSPPGRVGQYF.